Each of the 14 T cell receptor beta chains below was sequenced from the same sample in a study of regulatory T cells in long-lasting Graves disease. As to time point: newly diagnosed GD, antithyroid drugs for less than 3 months. Generation of the TCR library employed RNA extracted from PBMCs. Through Arm-PCR of CDR3 regions and iRepertoire HTBI primers, TCR beta libraries were built. Each CDR3 protein is one row after TCRdb ran MiXCR on the multiplex PCR reads. This table has 550,000 or so distinct CDR3 sequences, around 13% appearing once. The same specimen was also included in a second study, on T cells in Graves' hyperthyroidism and ophthalmopathy.

The material was peripheral blood mononuclear cells (PBMCs), obtained at new diagnosis, from a patient treated with antithyroid drugs. These receptors were taken from a woman aged 25 to 39 with Graves disease.

This clonotype came up many times. The chain combines TRBV4-1 with TRBJ1-2; tentative D call: TRBD1 (5 bases). The V and J ends lost 2 bases and 4 bases respectively, with 14 bases between them. This CDR3 is 15 amino acids long. Per the germline V gene, CDR1 is MGHRA and CDR2 is YSYEKL. CDR3 protein: CASSQHLDSSYGYTF. CDR3 sequence (DNA): TGCGCCAGCAGCCAACACCTCGACAGTAGCTATGGCTACACCTTC.

This clonotype has at least ten counts. The V and J genes are TRBV20-1 and TRBJ1-3; TRBD1 matches 7 bases. The CDR3 contains 14 residues. V shed 4 bases, J shed 4 bases, and the junction held 7 bases outside the gene matches. Germline assignment: CDR1 DFQATT and CDR2 SNEGSKA (reference sequence). The CDR3 loop reads CSATDRARGNTIYF. In DNA, the CDR3 is TGCAGTGCTACCGACAGGGCCAGGGGAAACACCATATATTTT.

This clonotype was detected ten times or more. The V call is TRBV11-2, the J call TRBJ1-2; a possible D gene is TRBD1 (6 bases). V was trimmed by 2 bases and J by 4 bases, leaving 14 bases between them. Germline assignment: CDR1 SGHAT and CDR2 FQNNGV. The CDR3 has 15 amino acids. CDR3 sequence (DNA): TGTGCCAGCAGCTTAAAAAGGGAGGGGGTCTATGGCTACACCTTC. It specifies CASSLKREGVYGYTF. Combining the CDR3 with reference TRBV11-2 and TRBJ1-2 gives the whole variable domain EAGVAQSPRYKIIEKRQSVAFWCNPISGHATLYWYQQILGQGPKLLIQFQNNGVVDDSQLPKDRFSAERLKGVDSTLKIQPAKLEDSAVYLCASSLKREGVYGYTFGSGTRLTVV.

This clonotype appeared a few times. The rearrangement links TRBV19 to TRBJ2-5, with D hard to call. Germline V gene sequence: CDR1 LNHDA, CDR2 SQIVND (reference sequence). Trimming took 4 bases from V and 5 from J, leaving 14 bases between them. This CDR3 spans 14 amino acids. The CDR3, as DNA: TGTGCCAGTAGTACCGGGCCCCAAGTGGAGACCCAGTACTTC. Translating gives CASSTGPQVETQYF. Based on the CDR3 plus reference TRBV19 and TRBJ2-5, the full variable domain is DGGITQSPKYLFRKEGQNVTLSCEQNLNHDAMYWYRQDPGQGLRLIYYSQIVNDFQKGDIAEGYSVSREKKESFPLTVTSAQKNPTAFYLCASSTGPQVETQYFGPGTRLLVL.

This clonotype has ten or more counts. This chain connects TRBV24-1 to TRBJ2-1, with 10 bases aligning to TRBD1. Germline V gene data show CDR1 as KGHDR and CDR2 as SFDVKD. V was clipped by 3 bases and J by 7 bases; unmatched bases: 11. The CDR3 sequence is 17 residues long. In nucleotides, the CDR3 is TGTGCCACCAGTGATGGGGGCGCAGGACAGGGGGGAAATGAGCAGTTCTTC. This translates into CATSDGGAGQGGNEQFF.

This clonotype was counted many times. This chain joins TRBV2 and TRBJ2-1, with D perhaps assigned TRBD1 or TRBD2 (5 bases each). V gave up 7 bases and J gave up 5 bases, with 18 bases separating them. This CDR3 has 15 amino acids. Per the germline V gene, CDR1 is SNHLY and CDR2 is FYNNEI. The CDR3 DNA reads TGTGCCAGCAATGCTCCCTTAGGGACCGACAATGAGCAGTTCTTC. Encoded protein: CASNAPLGTDNEQFF.

With regard to this clonotype: Just one base apart from a much larger clone, this may be a read error. The chain links TRBV27 to TRBJ1-6; D not resolved. The CDR3 extends over 12 amino acids. Germline loops: CDR1 MNHEY, CDR2 SMNVEV (reference sequence). Trimming cost V 6 bases and J 8 bases, with 8 bases left between them. CDR3 residues: CASSPRDSPLHF. CDR3 nucleotide sequence: TGTGCCAGCAGCCCCCGGGATTCACCCCTCCACTTT.

Worth noting for this clonotype: At one boundary the junction diverges from the germline segment, which might be a read error. The chain joins TRBV11-2 to TRBJ1-3, with D perhaps TRBD1 (5 bases). Germline V CDR1 and CDR2: SGHAT, FQNNGV. The CDR3 is made up of 14 amino acids. The CDR3 is CASSFGDLRNTIYF. As DNA, the CDR3 is TGCGCCAGCAGCTTCGGGGACCTGAGAAACACCATATATTTT.

This clonotype was counted ten times or more. V usage is TRBV5-1 and J usage is TRBJ2-3, with D perhaps TRBD1 (5 bases). Germline CDR1 is SGHRS and CDR2 is YFSETQ. There are 15 residues in the CDR3. Trimming left V 4 bases short and J 6 bases short, with 18 bases between. CDR3 in amino acids: CASSGDSQRPDTQYF. DNA for the CDR3: TGCGCCAGCAGCGGAGACAGTCAACGGCCCGATACGCAGTATTTT.

In its sample, this clonotype was seen many times. The rearrangement uses TRBV24-1 and TRBJ1-5; D gene ambiguous. V lost 3 bases and J 4 bases, leaving 3 bases between the germline ends. The CDR3 runs to 12 residues. Germline V lookup: CDR1 KGHDR, CDR2 SFDVKD. The CDR3 region is CATSDQNQPQHF. CDR3 nucleotides: TGTGCCACCAGTGATCAAAATCAGCCCCAGCATTTT.

This clonotype appeared many times. The rearrangement joins TRBV13 to TRBJ1-2; 9 bases fit TRBD1. With 5 bases clipped from V and 6 bases from J, the junction kept 10 bases outside the gene matches. The CDR3 has 15 residues. Germline-derived CDR1 and CDR2 are PRHDT and FYEKMQ (reference sequence). CDR3 residues: CASSTQTRTGDGYTF. CDR3 in DNA: TGTGCCAGCAGCACCCAAACAAGGACAGGGGATGGCTACACCTTC.

This rearrangement joins TRBV28 to TRBJ1-2; TRBD1 aligns across 7 bases. This CDR3 has 14 amino acids. Germline loops: CDR1 MDHEN, CDR2 SYDVKM. J was trimmed by 5 bases and V by 6 bases; bases with no gene match: 9. CDR3 in DNA: TGTGCCAGCAGCCGGACGACAGGGTTTTATGGCTACACCTTC. Its protein product is CASSRTTGFYGYTF.

The J gene is TRBJ1-2, the V gene TRBV20-1, with D perhaps TRBD1 (5 bases). Germline lookup yields CDR1 DFQATT and CDR2 SNEGSKA (reference sequence). The CDR3 contains 15 residues. The V end lost 1 base, the J end lost 0 bases, and 12 bases lay between the germline ends. In DNA form, the CDR3 reads TGCAGTGCTAGAGGGACCAAGGGGTCTAACTATGGCTACACCTTC. Translating it yields CSARGTKGSNYGYTF.

This clonotype turned up a few times. This may come from a read error, since a much larger clone is one base off. This chain connects TRBV12-5 to TRBJ2-3; 7 bases are shared with TRBD2. The CDR3 is 20 amino acids. Trimming removed 2 bases from V and 1 base from J; junction bases left unmatched: 18. Per the germline V gene, CDR1 is LGHNT and CDR2 is FRNRAP. The CDR3 reads CASGLMGGTAGRLGTDTQYF. CDR3 in DNA: TGTGCTAGTGGTTTGATGGGAGGGACCGCGGGTCGCCTTGGCACAGATACGCAGTATTTT.